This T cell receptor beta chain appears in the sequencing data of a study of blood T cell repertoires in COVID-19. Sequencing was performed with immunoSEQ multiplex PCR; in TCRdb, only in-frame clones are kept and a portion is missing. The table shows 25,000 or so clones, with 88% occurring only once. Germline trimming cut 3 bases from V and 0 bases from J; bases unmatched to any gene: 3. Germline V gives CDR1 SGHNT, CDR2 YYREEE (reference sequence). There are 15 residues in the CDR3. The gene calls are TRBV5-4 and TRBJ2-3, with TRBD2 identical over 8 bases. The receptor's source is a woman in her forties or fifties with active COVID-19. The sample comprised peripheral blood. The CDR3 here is CASSSIAGSTDTQYF. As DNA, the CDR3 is TGTGCCAGCAGCTCGATAGCGGGAAGCACAGATACGCAGTATTTT. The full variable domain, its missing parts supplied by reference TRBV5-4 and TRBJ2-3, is ETGVTQSPTHLIKTRGQQVTLRCSSQSGHNTVSWYQQALGQGPQFIFQYYREEENGRGNFPPRFSGLQFPNYSSELNVNALELDDSALYLCASSSIAGSTDTQYFGPGTRLTVL.